The rows below give T cell receptor beta chains drawn from one sample of a study of blood T cell repertoires in COVID-19. Data came from immunoSEQ multiplex PCR; TCRdb stores just in-frame clones and leaves some out. The data show 120,000 to 150,000 clones, around 83% seen once. Input material: PBMCs or T cells enriched from blood (not recorded which). Every receptor here comes from a woman in her forties or fifties who had been exposed to COVID-19. CDR3s include the opening cysteine and the closing phenylalanine or tryptophan. The order of the fields is J gene, CDR3 length, D gene, V gene, CDR3 protein. D genes are given only for firm matches.

J gene: TRBJ2-3; CDR3 length: 13; D gene: -; V gene: TRBV6-6; CDR3 protein: CASRGRGTDTQYF
J gene: TRBJ2-3; CDR3 length: 17; D gene: TRBD1; V gene: TRBV3-1/TRBV3-2; CDR3 protein: CASSLGQGATSTDTQYF
J gene: TRBJ2-1; CDR3 length: 16; D gene: -; V gene: TRBV10-3; CDR3 protein: CAIEPSVTSSYNEQFF
J gene: TRBJ1-3; CDR3 length: 16; D gene: TRBD1; V gene: TRBV7-9; CDR3 protein: CASSPRQGAHRNTIYF
J gene: TRBJ2-5; CDR3 length: 16; D gene: TRBD2; V gene: TRBV11-3; CDR3 protein: CASSRGELAGGGTQYF
J gene: TRBJ2-5; CDR3 length: 14; D gene: -; V gene: TRBV25-1; CDR3 protein: CASSEGLGGATQYF
J gene: TRBJ1-4; CDR3 length: 13; D gene: -; V gene: TRBV11-2; CDR3 protein: CASSFGSNEKLFF
J gene: TRBJ1-2; CDR3 length: 13; D gene: -; V gene: TRBV12-3/TRBV12-4; CDR3 protein: CASSLGTGGGYTF
J gene: TRBJ1-6; CDR3 length: 13; D gene: TRBD1; V gene: TRBV2; CDR3 protein: CASGTGDNSPLHF
J gene: TRBJ2-1; CDR3 length: 16; D gene: TRBD1; V gene: TRBV7-8; CDR3 protein: CASSRDGTGGRDEQFF
J gene: TRBJ2-5; CDR3 length: 15; D gene: TRBD2; V gene: TRBV11-2; CDR3 protein: CASSLGGGLQETQYF
J gene: TRBJ1-1; CDR3 length: 13; D gene: -; V gene: TRBV19; CDR3 protein: CAAAGKRDTEAFF
J gene: TRBJ1-5; CDR3 length: 14; D gene: -; V gene: TRBV27; CDR3 protein: CASRPRHPNQPQHF
J gene: TRBJ2-7; CDR3 length: 13; D gene: -; V gene: TRBV29-1; CDR3 protein: CSVQWNSLTEQYF
J gene: TRBJ2-7; CDR3 length: 16; D gene: TRBD2; V gene: TRBV15; CDR3 protein: CATSREGTSGIHEQYF
J gene: TRBJ1-3; CDR3 length: 16; D gene: -; V gene: TRBV12-5; CDR3 protein: CASGIRRTDPGNTIYF
J gene: TRBJ1-2; CDR3 length: 15; D gene: TRBD1; V gene: TRBV5-1; CDR3 protein: CASSGATGGSYGYTF
J gene: TRBJ2-4; CDR3 length: 21; D gene: TRBD2; V gene: TRBV9; CDR3 protein: CASSGEPFGRGDPKAKNIQYF
J gene: TRBJ2-7; CDR3 length: 15; D gene: -; V gene: TRBV13; CDR3 protein: CASSSPRKGDYEQYF
J gene: TRBJ1-5; CDR3 length: 16; D gene: TRBD1; V gene: TRBV7-2; CDR3 protein: CASSQQTGISGQPQHF
J gene: TRBJ1-2; CDR3 length: 16; D gene: TRBD1; V gene: TRBV5-4; CDR3 protein: CASSPQRTGGKGGYTF
J gene: TRBJ2-5; CDR3 length: 18; D gene: TRBD2; V gene: TRBV9; CDR3 protein: CASSVGTSGRANQETQYF
J gene: TRBJ2-6; CDR3 length: 20; D gene: -; V gene: TRBV5-1; CDR3 protein: CASSLFGPGPLSSGANVLTF
J gene: TRBJ2-2; CDR3 length: 16; D gene: -; V gene: TRBV19; CDR3 protein: CASTPTPLSNTGELFF
J gene: TRBJ2-1; CDR3 length: 17; D gene: TRBD2; V gene: TRBV29-1; CDR3 protein: CSVEATEREAFWDEQFF
J gene: TRBJ1-2; CDR3 length: 14; D gene: -; V gene: TRBV11-2; CDR3 protein: CASSPAGPGYGYTF
J gene: TRBJ2-1; CDR3 length: 14; D gene: -; V gene: TRBV20-1; CDR3 protein: CSASGGRPYNEQFF
J gene: TRBJ2-1; CDR3 length: 16; D gene: TRBD2; V gene: TRBV9; CDR3 protein: CASSAGGNRFYNEQFF
J gene: TRBJ2-1; CDR3 length: 15; D gene: -; V gene: TRBV7-2; CDR3 protein: CASSLAAGTYNEQFF
J gene: TRBJ2-1; CDR3 length: 18; D gene: -; V gene: TRBV18; CDR3 protein: CASSPQPWGRSSYNEQFF
J gene: TRBJ1-5; CDR3 length: 17; D gene: TRBD1; V gene: TRBV2; CDR3 protein: CASRGTGQVIRNQPQHF
J gene: TRBJ2-5; CDR3 length: 13; D gene: TRBD2; V gene: TRBV3-1/TRBV3-2; CDR3 protein: CASTGGRRETQYF
J gene: TRBJ2-2; CDR3 length: 13; D gene: TRBD1; V gene: TRBV5-1; CDR3 protein: CASGQGYAGELFF
J gene: TRBJ2-1; CDR3 length: 14; D gene: -; V gene: TRBV9; CDR3 protein: CASSVGAAGNEQFF
J gene: TRBJ2-3; CDR3 length: 15; D gene: -; V gene: TRBV7-3; CDR3 protein: CASSLGGRLTDTQYF
J gene: TRBJ2-5; CDR3 length: 13; D gene: -; V gene: TRBV6-6; CDR3 protein: CASSLRYLETQYF